The sequence of this T cell receptor beta chain was determined in a study of tumor and adjacent non-tumor tissue in lung cancer. RNA was extracted from bulk tissue without any cell sorting. Distant lung tissue was collected more than 3 cm away from the tumor edge. Three rounds of nested PCR, following a modified ARM-PCR protocol, produced the TCRbeta library. TCRdb re-called the multiplex PCR reads through MiXCR, storing one row per CDR3 protein. The data contain about 100,000 distinct CDR3 sequences, 65% of them singletons. CDR3 length: 13 residues. On this clonotype: The CDR3 carries no conserved terminal phenylalanine or tryptophan, so it likely arises from a read error.

This TCR was recovered from a young man with non-small cell lung cancer. The chain uses TRBV12-3 or TRBV12-4 and TRBJ2-2, with no clear D. Sequencing was performed on distant non-tumor lung tissue. CDR3 DNA: TGTGCCAGCAGTTTACAGATCACCTGGGAGCTGTTTCTT. Its translation is CASSLQITWELFL.